The rows below give T cell receptor beta chains drawn from one sample of a study of blood T cell repertoires in COVID-19. Produced via immunoSEQ multiplex PCR; TCRdb's table is partial and in-frame only. The repertoire includes approximately 240,000 clones, approximately 85% of them detected once, and around 2.9% sits in the top ten. Sample: peripheral blood. The receptors here all came from a man aged 50-60 years who had recovered from COVID-19. Both conserved end residues are part of each CDR3. A D gene is named only where the DNA matches it firmly. Clone size appears in some rows only: once, few, many, or a class for an expanded clone.

v_gene	d_gene	abundance	j_gene	CDR3aa	CDR3nt
TRBV24-1	.	.	TRBJ2-7	CAIGSGTYEQYF	TGTGCCATCGGGAGTGGGACCTACGAGCAGTACTTC
TRBV3-1/TRBV3-2	TRBD1	few	TRBJ1-6	CASSPTGASSYNSPLHF	TGTGCCAGCAGCCCAACAGGGGCGAGCTCCTATAATTCACCCCTCCACTTT
TRBV28	TRBD1	.	TRBJ1-5	CASRGTGRNQPQHF	TGTGCCAGCAGGGGGACAGGACGCAATCAGCCCCAGCATTTT
TRBV15	TRBD2	.	TRBJ2-5	CATSRWEGQETQYF	TGTGCCACCAGCCGCTGGGAGGGGCAAGAGACCCAGTACTTC
TRBV30	TRBD1	few	TRBJ1-5	CALSSGTVNQPQHF	TGTGCCTTAAGCTCCGGGACAGTCAATCAGCCCCAGCATTTT
TRBV7-9	TRBD2	.	TRBJ2-5	CASSPPGGRASGTQYF	TGTGCCAGCAGCCCCCCGGGCGGGAGGGCCAGCGGGACCCAGTACTTC
TRBV24-1	.	.	TRBJ2-5	CATSDINSVGTQYF	TGTGCCACCAGTGATATAAACAGTGTCGGGACCCAGTACTTC
TRBV19	.	.	TRBJ2-7	CASSTRGGEQYF	TGTGCCAGTAGTACTCGAGGGGGCGAGCAGTACTTC
TRBV2	TRBD2	.	TRBJ2-1	CASKAGTNSYNEQFF	TGTGCCAGCAAAGCCGGGACTAATTCCTACAATGAGCAGTTCTTC
TRBV3-1/TRBV3-2	TRBD2	.	TRBJ2-3	CASSQDPGLAGGSTDTQYF	TGTGCCAGCAGCCAAGATCCCGGACTAGCGGGAGGGAGCACAGATACGCAGTATTTT
TRBV6-5	TRBD2	.	TRBJ2-1	CASSRSGFSYNEQFF	TGTGCCAGCAGTCGTAGCGGGTTCTCCTACAATGAGCAGTTCTTC
TRBV19	.	.	TRBJ1-2	CASSIGGRGYTF	TGTGCCAGTAGTATTGGGGGGAGAGGCTACACCTTC
TRBV15	TRBD1	.	TRBJ1-4	CATSRVRKAGGDEKLFF	TGTGCCACCAGCAGAGTACGAAAGGCAGGGGGCGATGAAAAACTGTTTTTT
TRBV30	.	.	TRBJ2-7	CAWSQTSYEQYF	TGTGCCTGGAGCCAGACATCTTACGAGCAGTACTTC
TRBV30	TRBD1	once	TRBJ1-1	CAWSVGKSGTGVAFF	TGTGCCTGGAGTGTAGGAAAAAGCGGGACAGGGGTAGCTTTCTTT
TRBV6-1	TRBD1	.	TRBJ1-1	CASSENRGHAEAFF	TGTGCCAGCAGTGAAAACAGGGGGCATGCTGAAGCTTTCTTT
TRBV4-2	TRBD2	.	TRBJ2-7	CASSPSAGVNYEQYF	TGTGCCAGCAGCCCGTCAGCGGGAGTGAACTACGAGCAGTACTTC
TRBV6-4	TRBD2	.	TRBJ2-1	CASSVASGPNEQFF	TGTGCCAGCAGTGTCGCTAGCGGGCCCAATGAGCAGTTCTTC
TRBV28	TRBD1	.	TRBJ1-1	CASSFRGHTEAFF	TGTGCCAGCAGTTTTAGGGGGCACACTGAAGCTTTCTTT
TRBV14	TRBD2	.	TRBJ2-7	CASSPQSGRAYYEQYF	TGTGCCAGCAGCCCCCAGAGCGGGAGGGCCTACTACGAGCAGTACTTC
TRBV30	TRBD1	.	TRBJ1-1	CAWSVTGGEAFF	TGTGCCTGGAGCGTTACAGGGGGCGAAGCTTTCTTT
TRBV19	TRBD1	once	TRBJ1-1	CASRDRASTEAFF	TGTGCCAGTAGAGACAGGGCTAGCACTGAAGCTTTCTTT
TRBV3-1/TRBV3-2	TRBD2	.	TRBJ2-1	CASSQELLAANEQFF	TGTGCCAGCAGCCAAGAGTTGCTAGCGGCGAATGAGCAGTTCTTC
TRBV5-4	TRBD1	.	TRBJ1-2	CASSLPLQGAGYGYTF	TGTGCCAGCAGCTTGCCTTTACAGGGGGCCGGCTATGGCTACACCTTC
TRBV29-1	.	.	TRBJ2-5	CSVSGGAETQYF	TGCAGCGTTTCTGGGGGCGCAGAGACCCAGTACTTC
TRBV15	.	.	TRBJ1-2	CATTAELNYGYTF	TGTGCCACCACCGCTGAACTGAACTATGGCTACACCTTC
TRBV28	.	.	TRBJ1-6	CASSFGLPFGSPLHF	TGTGCCAGCAGTTTTGGACTGCCCTTTGGTTCACCCCTCCACTTT
TRBV11-2	.	.	TRBJ1-2	CASSLDVVTNYGYTF	TGTGCCAGCAGCTTAGACGTCGTAACTAACTATGGCTACACCTTC
TRBV5-1	.	.	TRBJ2-1	CASSSGSGDEQFF	TGCGCCAGCAGCTCCGGGTCCGGGGATGAGCAGTTCTTC
TRBV30	TRBD1	.	TRBJ2-7	CAWSAGTGGLEQYF	TGTGCCTGGAGTGCCGGGACAGGGGGACTCGAGCAGTACTTC
TRBV5-1	.	.	TRBJ2-1	CASHIGGGLLYNEQFF	TGCGCCAGCCATATTGGGGGAGGTCTTCTTTACAATGAGCAGTTCTTC
TRBV5-5	.	.	TRBJ1-5	CASSPGSFGQPQHF	TGTGCCAGCAGCCCAGGGTCGTTCGGTCAGCCCCAGCATTTT
TRBV2	TRBD1	few	TRBJ1-6	CATWDRPDSYNSPLHF	TGTGCCACATGGGACAGGCCCGACTCCTATAATTCACCCCTCCACTTT
TRBV9	TRBD2	.	TRBJ2-1	CASSVGLAGVSNEQFF	TGTGCCAGCAGCGTAGGCCTAGCGGGAGTATCCAATGAGCAGTTCTTC
TRBV28	TRBD1	.	TRBJ2-7	CASSLPGQGSYEQYF	TGTGCCAGCAGCTTACCGGGACAGGGCTCCTACGAGCAGTACTTC
TRBV27	.	.	TRBJ2-7	CASSKKVSGAAAYYEQYF	TGTGCCAGCAGCAAAAAGGTATCTGGGGCGGCTGCTTACTACGAGCAGTACTTC
TRBV5-1	TRBD2	.	TRBJ2-1	CASSLFAGENNEQFF	TGCGCCAGCAGCTTGTTTGCGGGAGAGAACAATGAGCAGTTCTTC
TRBV18	TRBD1	.	TRBJ2-7	CASSPSGTGSSYEQYF	TGTGCCAGCTCACCATCCGGGACAGGGAGCTCCTACGAGCAGTACTTC
TRBV10-1	.	.	TRBJ2-2	CASRQGNTGELFF	TGCGCCAGCAGACAGGGGAACACCGGGGAGCTGTTTTTT
TRBV12-3/TRBV12-4	.	.	TRBJ1-3	CASRQTSGNTIYF	TGTGCCAGCAGACAGACCTCTGGAAACACCATATATTTT
TRBV11-2	TRBD1	.	TRBJ1-3	CASSTQDRVPGNTIYF	TGTGCCAGCAGCACCCAGGACAGGGTCCCTGGAAACACCATATATTTT
TRBV27	.	.	TRBJ2-7	CASSFGQGGGEQYF	TGTGCCAGCAGTTTTGGGCAGGGGGGAGGAGAGCAGTACTTC
TRBV5-1	.	.	TRBJ2-2	CASSRVGGPNTGELFF	TGCGCCAGCAGCCGGGTAGGGGGTCCGAACACCGGGGAGCTGTTTTTT
TRBV27	TRBD1	.	TRBJ2-7	CAYRGPLLGEQYF	TGTGCTTACAGGGGGCCCCTGCTTGGTGAGCAGTACTTC
TRBV6-5	TRBD1	.	TRBJ2-1	CASRRQGISYNEQFF	TGTGCCAGCAGGAGACAGGGGATCTCCTACAATGAGCAGTTCTTC
TRBV6-5	.	.	TRBJ1-5	CASSVQGSGNQPQHF	TGTGCCAGCAGCGTCCAGGGGAGTGGCAATCAGCCCCAGCATTTT
TRBV5-4	.	.	TRBJ1-6	CASSYGQYNSPLHF	TGTGCCAGCAGCTATGGACAGTATAATTCACCCCTCCACTTT
TRBV2	TRBD1	.	TRBJ2-1	CASSGQGGNEQFF	TGTGCCAGCAGCGGACAGGGAGGCAATGAGCAGTTCTTC
TRBV13	TRBD2	.	TRBJ2-3	CASSLGRTSGRSDTQYF	TGTGCCAGCAGCTTAGGCAGGACTAGCGGGAGATCAGATACGCAGTATTTT
TRBV3-1/TRBV3-2	TRBD2	.	TRBJ2-2	CASSQDLVAGLTGELFF	TGTGCCAGCAGCCAAGACTTGGTAGCGGGGTTGACCGGGGAGCTGTTTTTT
TRBV3-1/TRBV3-2	.	.	TRBJ2-7	CASSQVPEGRYEQYF	TGTGCCAGCAGCCAAGTCCCTGAGGGCCGGTACGAGCAGTACTTC
TRBV29-1	TRBD1	.	TRBJ2-1	CSVESYRGPFF	TGCAGCGTTGAATCTTACAGGGGGCCGTTCTTC